This T cell receptor (beta chain) was sequenced for a study of beta chain features in type 1 diabetes. Germline V CDR1 and CDR2: SEHNR, FQNEAQ (reference sequence). The CDR3 length is 14 residues. V trimming: 2 bases; J trimming: 8 bases; junction bases outside the gene matches: 8. In this sample, this clone turned up a few times. What it recognizes is unknown. Study conclusions and caveats: Shorter TCRB CDR3s, moderately but significantly so, marked every one of the four CD4+ subsets in Type 1 diabetes patients.

The study reverse transcribed the entire isolated RNA, so it sequenced expressed TCRB transcripts. Profiled with immunoSEQ multiplex PCR; TCRdb holds only in-frame clones, not every one. The data contain roughly 340,000 clones, over 10% of them singletons. The source of this sequence is a woman aged 18-29 years with type 1 diabetes. The chain couples TRBV7-9 to TRBJ1-2, with 7 bases fitting TRBD1. The sequenced material came from naive CD4+ T cells from blood. CDR3 coding DNA: TGTGCCAGCAGCTTAATGGGCCAGGGGGAGGGCTACACCTTC. Encoded protein: CASSLMGQGEGYTF.